Listed here are 21 T cell receptor beta chains from one sample, sequenced in a study of regulatory T cells in long-lasting Graves disease. Time point here: newly diagnosed GD, antithyroid drugs for less than 3 months. PBMCs provided the RNA from which the TCR library was made. Combining iRepertoire HTBI primers with Arm-PCR of CDR3 regions, the authors built TCR beta libraries. MiXCR, applied by TCRdb to the multiplex PCR reads, yields one record per CDR3 protein. Among under 400,000 distinct CDR3 sequences listed, over 15% were seen once. The sample was also linked to a second study, of T cells in Graves' hyperthyroidism and ophthalmopathy.

The material sequenced was peripheral blood mononuclear cells (PBMCs), taken at new diagnosis, from a patient treated with antithyroid drugs. The receptors derive from a middle-aged man with Graves disease.

This chain uses TRBV5-1 with TRBJ2-2; 15 bases fit TRBD2. V was clipped by 0 bases and J by 4 bases; unmatched bases: 10. The CDR3 runs to 20 residues. CDR1 is SGHRS and CDR2 is YFSETQ in the germline V gene. CDR3 coding DNA: TGCGCCAGCAGCTTGGCTTATGGACTAGCGGGGGGGCCTGGCACCGGGGAGCTGTTTTTT. Amino acid sequence: CASSLAYGLAGGPGTGELFF.

This clonotype appeared a few times. Written as DNA, the CDR3 is TGCGCCAGCAGCCGAGAAGTGGGGGCGTTGAACACTGAAGCTTTCTTT. Its protein product is CASSREVGALNTEAFF. The gene calls are TRBV4-3 and TRBJ1-1; the D gene is possibly TRBD1 (6 bases). This CDR3 comprises 16 residues. The V gene lost 4 bases and the J gene lost 0 bases, with 15 bases spanning the gap. Germline CDR1 LGHNA, CDR2 YSLEER.

This clonotype has ten or more counts. The chain joins TRBV15 to TRBJ2-7; D uncertain. Trimming left V 4 bases short and J 1 base short, with 8 bases between. The germline V gene encodes CDR1 LNHNV and CDR2 YYDKDF (reference sequence). The length of the CDR3 is 13 residues. CDR3 DNA sequence: TGTGCCACCAGCAAGGCCGGTTCCTACGAGCAGTACTTC. This sequence encodes CATSKAGSYEQYF.

Many counts were recorded for this clonotype. V gene TRBV9 combines with J gene TRBJ1-4; D unresolved. The CDR3 runs 15 residues. Trimming took off 0 bases at V and 0 bases at J, with 6 bases between the two ends. CDR1 SGDLS and CDR2 YYNGEE come from the germline V gene. The CDR3 reads CASSVGTATNEKLFF. CDR3 DNA sequence: TGTGCCAGCAGCGTAGGAACGGCAACTAATGAAAAACTGTTTTTT. The complete variable domain, with remaining parts taken from reference TRBV9 and TRBJ1-4, reads DSGVTQTPKHLITATGQRVTLRCSPRSGDLSVYWYQQSLDQGLQFLIQYYNGEERAKGNILERFSAQQFPDLHSELNLSSLELGDSALYFCASSVGTATNEKLFFGSGTQLSVL.

V gene TRBV4-2 combines with J gene TRBJ2-2, with 8 bases lining up with TRBD2. The ends lost 4 bases at V and 5 bases at J; junction bases unmatched: 9. The CDR3 runs to 16 residues. The germline CDR1 and CDR2 sequences are LGHNA and YNFKEQ. The CDR3 region is CASSPPVGGATGELFF. The CDR3 DNA follows: TGTGCCAGCAGCCCCCCCGTCGGGGGGGCTACCGGGGAGCTGTTTTTT.

This clonotype occurred many times. The chain is built from TRBV20-1 and TRBJ2-6; D assignment may be TRBD1 or TRBD2 (5 bases each). This CDR3 comprises 14 residues. Germline CDR1 reads DFQATT; CDR2 reads SNEGSKA (reference sequence). Trimming left V 6 bases short and J 4 bases short, with 13 bases between. The DNA of the CDR3 is TGCAGTGCAGAAGGGACGAGAGGGGCCAACGTCCTGACTTTC. It is translated as CSAEGTRGANVLTF.

This clonotype was observed a handful of times. V usage is TRBV18 and J usage is TRBJ2-3, with D perhaps TRBD1 (6 bases). The CDR3 loop spans 17 amino acids. Germline V gene lookup returns CDR1 KGHSH and CDR2 LQKENI. The germline V and J ends were trimmed by 2 bases and 3 bases, with 18 bases remaining between them. The DNA of the CDR3 is TGTGCCAGCTCACCAACGATTTTTCACAGGGCTACAGATACGCAGTATTTT. Its translation: CASSPTIFHRATDTQYF.

V usage is TRBV5-1 and J usage is TRBJ1-1; D uncertain. Trimming removed 0 bases from V and 7 bases from J, with 22 bases in between. The CDR3 is made up of 17 amino acids. Germline V lookup: CDR1 SGHRS, CDR2 YFSETQ. The CDR3 is CASSLAWAPSYRIEAFF. The CDR3 DNA follows: TGCGCCAGCAGCTTGGCGTGGGCCCCATCCTACCGCATTGAAGCTTTCTTT. The full variable domain, its missing parts supplied by reference TRBV5-1 and TRBJ1-1, is KAGVTQTPRYLIKTRGQQVTLSCSPISGHRSVSWYQQTPGQGLQFLFEYFSETQRNKGNFPGRFSGRQFSNSRSEMNVSTLELGDSALYLCASSLAWAPSYRIEAFFGQGTRLTVV.

This clonotype appeared many times. The rearrangement uses TRBV20-1 and TRBJ1-4; the match to TRBD1 covers 7 bases. Trimming cost V 0 bases and J 6 bases; bases outside gene matches: 7. CDR1 and CDR2 (germline): DFQATT, SNEGSKA (reference sequence). CDR3 length: 15 amino acids. The CDR3 DNA reads as TGCAGTGCTAGAGATTCCGGGACAGTTGATGAAAAACTGTTTTTT. Protein sequence: CSARDSGTVDEKLFF.

This clonotype was counted a few times. This chain links TRBV7-2 with TRBJ2-5; no reliable D call. Trimming took off 4 bases at V and 7 bases at J, with 7 bases between the two ends. The germline CDR1 and CDR2 sequences are SGHTA and FQGNSA. There are 11 residues in the CDR3. CDR3 loop: CASSSVWTQYF. The DNA of the CDR3 is TGTGCCAGCAGCTCCGTTTGGACCCAGTACTTC. Full variable domain (rest looked up from reference TRBV7-2 and TRBJ2-5): GAGVSQSPSNKVTEKGKDVELRCDPISGHTALYWYRQSLGQGLEFLIYFQGNSAPDKSGLPSDRFSAERTGGSVSTLTIQRTQQEDSAVYLCASSSVWTQYFGPGTRLLVL.

Ten or more counts support this clonotype. V and J are TRBV11-3 and TRBJ2-1, with no clear D. Germline lookup yields CDR1 SGHNT and CDR2 YENEEA. Trimming stripped 4 bases from V and 0 bases from J, with 16 bases between. CDR3 length: 17 amino acids. The CDR3 loop reads CASSSGPDRSSYNEQFF. Here the CDR3 DNA reads TGTGCCAGCAGCTCCGGCCCGGACCGGAGCTCCTACAATGAGCAGTTCTTC.

This clonotype has at least ten counts. This chain connects TRBV12-3 or TRBV12-4 to TRBJ2-3; perhaps TRBD1 as D (6 bases). The CDR3 runs to 15 residues. V was pared by 4 bases and J by 9 bases, with 20 bases between. The CDR3 is CASSSGVPHIWTQYF. The CDR3 DNA is TGTGCCAGCAGTTCAGGGGTCCCTCACATTTGGACGCAGTATTTT.

This clonotype was seen ten or more times. This rearrangement joins TRBV12-3 or TRBV12-4 to TRBJ1-1; possibly TRBD1 for D (6 bases). V was trimmed by 3 bases and J by 4 bases, leaving 15 bases between them. CDR3 length: 15 residues. The DNA of the CDR3 is TGTGCCAGCAGTTTCCACCACGCACAGGGCACTGAAGCTTTCTTT. Translating gives CASSFHHAQGTEAFF.

This clonotype was counted a few times. The rearrangement joins TRBV7-2 to TRBJ2-3, with 7 bases fitting TRBD1. CDR3 length: 16 residues. V was clipped by 5 bases and J by 1 base; unmatched bases: 9. Germline-derived CDR1 and CDR2 are SGHTA and FQGNSA. CDR3 nucleotides: TGTGCCAGCAGCCCGGGACAGAACAGAGGCACAGATACGCAGTATTTT. The encoded protein is CASSPGQNRGTDTQYF.

This clonotype has at least ten counts. V and J are TRBV28 and TRBJ2-6; 7 bases line up with TRBD2. V lost 8 bases to trimming and J lost 1 base; unmatched junction nucleotides: 5. The CDR3 is 15 residues long. Per germline, CDR1 MDHEN and CDR2 SYDVKM. The CDR3 nucleotides are TGTGCCAGCCGACTAGCAGGGTCTGGGGCCAACGTCCTGACTTTC. Translated, it gives CASRLAGSGANVLTF.

This clonotype was counted at least ten times. The chain is built from TRBV11-3 and TRBJ2-2; D remains ambiguous. This CDR3 contains 14 residues. Germline V gene sequence: CDR1 SGHNT, CDR2 YENEEA. Trimming took 4 bases from V and 4 from J, leaving 10 bases between them. The CDR3 bases are TGTGCCAGCAGCTCCTCAGGCAGCACCGGGGAGCTGTTTTTT. Its protein product is CASSSSGSTGELFF.

This clonotype has a count of ten or more. The J gene is TRBJ2-5, the V gene TRBV30, with 7 bases aligning to TRBD1. This CDR3 is 13 amino acids long. Germline CDR1 is GTSNPN and CDR2 is SVGIG (reference sequence). J gave up 5 bases and V 1 base, and 4 bases lay outside the gene matches. The chain's CDR3 is CAWSENRGETQYF. CDR3 in DNA: TGTGCCTGGAGTGAAAACAGGGGTGAGACCCAGTACTTC.

Many counts were recorded for this clonotype. A much larger clone lies one base from this, so it may be a read error. V and J are TRBV11-3 and TRBJ1-1; D remains ambiguous. Germline assignment: CDR1 SGHNT and CDR2 YENEEA. This CDR3 is built from 13 residues. Trimming left V 0 bases short and J 1 base short, with 3 bases between. In nucleotides, the CDR3 is TGTGCCAGCAGCTTAGACGCGAACACTGAAGCTTTCTTT. It is translated as CASSLDANTEAFF.

This clonotype was picked up a small number of times. V gene TRBV27 combines with J gene TRBJ1-5; no firm D call. V lost 4 bases to trimming and J lost 0 bases, with 19 bases between them. CDR3 length equals 18 residues. Germline lookup yields CDR1 MNHEY and CDR2 SMNVEV (reference sequence). CDR3 sequence: CASSYNGVGLASNQPQHF. In DNA, the CDR3 is TGTGCCAGCAGTTACAACGGAGTGGGGTTAGCTAGCAATCAGCCCCAGCATTTT.

This clonotype appeared a few times. This chain connects TRBV19 to TRBJ2-3; a possible D gene is TRBD2 (5 bases). CDR3 length equals 16 residues. V dropped 5 bases and J dropped 4 bases, with 19 bases sitting between them. The germline V gene has CDR1 LNHDA and CDR2 SQIVND (reference sequence). The CDR3 sequence: CASSAPSLRSSDTQYF. CDR3 sequence (DNA): TGTGCCAGTAGTGCCCCTAGCCTGCGGAGTTCAGATACGCAGTATTTT.

In its sample, this clonotype was seen many times. This chain connects TRBV2 to TRBJ2-7, with 8 bases that match TRBD1. With 5 bases clipped from V and 5 bases from J, the junction kept 8 bases outside the gene matches. The CDR3 contains 14 residues. CDR1 and CDR2 from the germline V gene are SNHLY and FYNNEI. The chain's CDR3 is CASSTRDRKDEQYF. The CDR3 DNA is TGTGCCAGCAGTACCCGGGACAGGAAGGACGAGCAGTACTTC.